Listed below are T cell receptor beta chains from one sample, sequenced in a study of T-cell memory formation after mild COVID-19. TCRdb re-derived calls from the 5' RACE reads in MiXCR, one entry per CDR3 protein. The sample includes about 410,000 distinct CDR3 sequences, roughly 17% of them seen just once. Sequencing input: PBMCs or a T cell subset sorted from them (not recorded which). These receptors were collected from a man younger than 35 who had mild COVID-19 (a few samples of this study predate the infection). Cell type and time point are not known. CDR3s include the opening cysteine and the closing phenylalanine or tryptophan. D genes are given only for firm matches. The size field is filled for only some rows; it gives once, few, many or a size class.

CDR3 DNA	CDR3 protein	CDR3 length	V gene	D gene	clone size	J gene
TGCGCCAGCTCCGAGACGGTGAACGGCTATGGCTACACCTTC	CASSETVNGYGYTF	14	TRBV5-1	-	-	TRBJ1-2
TGCAGTGCTAGAGATCCTCAGGGCCCGGAACCAACCGGGGAGCTGTTTTTT	CSARDPQGPEPTGELFF	17	TRBV20-1	-	few	TRBJ2-2
TGCGCCAGCAGCCAAGATGAGGGGACTGAAGCTTTCTTT	CASSQDEGTEAFF	13	TRBV4-3	-	-	TRBJ1-1
TGTGCCAGCGGGTTAATTGGGTCCAGGCCTCTCCACTTT	CASGLIGSRPLHF	13	TRBV9	-	-	TRBJ1-6
TGTGCCAGCAAAAATCAGCCCCAGCATTTT	CASKNQPQHF	10	TRBV7-9	-	-	TRBJ1-5
TGTGCCAGCAGCTTACCGGGACAGGACTACGAGCAGTACTTC	CASSLPGQDYEQYF	14	TRBV5-5	TRBD1	-	TRBJ2-7
TGTGCCAGCAGCGGACTAGCGGGGACCCAGTACTTC	CASSGLAGTQYF	12	TRBV7-2	TRBD2	few	TRBJ2-5
TGTGCCAGCAGCCAAGTTTTTAAGGTGACCGGACCGAACACTGAAGCTTTCTTT	CASSQVFKVTGPNTEAFF	18	TRBV3-1	-	-	TRBJ1-1
TGCAGTGCTAGGGGGGGTGAAGGCTACACCTTC	CSARGGEGYTF	11	TRBV20-1	-	few	TRBJ1-2
TGTGCCTCCCGCGACAGGGCGGTCACTGAAGCTTTCTTT	CASRDRAVTEAFF	13	TRBV6-1	TRBD1	few	TRBJ1-1
TGTGCCAGCAGCGGGGACTACAGCGGGCTGTTTTTT	CASSGDYSGLFF	12	TRBV7-6	TRBD2	-	TRBJ2-2
TGCGCCAGCAGCTTACGGACGAGCTCTAGCACAGATACGCAGTATTTT	CASSLRTSSSTDTQYF	16	TRBV5-1	-	-	TRBJ2-3
TGTGCCAGCAGCTTAGTCTCCAGGACGGCCCGCTCCTATAATTCACCCCTCCACTTT	CASSLVSRTARSYNSPLHF	19	TRBV7-9	-	-	TRBJ1-6
TGCAGTGCTCGACCCCTTGCGGGGGGGACAGATACGCAGTATTTT	CSARPLAGGTDTQYF	15	TRBV20-1	TRBD2	-	TRBJ2-3
TGTGCCAGCTCACCGCCAACAGCTAGCACAGATACGCAGTATTTT	CASSPPTASTDTQYF	15	TRBV18	-	few	TRBJ2-3
TGTGCCAGCAGCTCCCCTAGCGGGGGGGCGCGGGAGACCCAGTACTTC	CASSSPSGGARETQYF	16	TRBV11-2	TRBD2	-	TRBJ2-5
TGTGCCAGCAGTGAACGGGCAGCGGGGCCGAATTCACCCCTCCACTTT	CASSERAAGPNSPLHF	16	TRBV2	-	-	TRBJ1-6
TGTGCCAGCAGTGTGACTCCCGGGACAGCTGAAGAGACCCAGTACTTC	CASSVTPGTAEETQYF	16	TRBV25-1	TRBD1	-	TRBJ2-5
TGTGCCATCAGTGAGGGGTACACCGGGGAGCTGTTTTTT	CAISEGYTGELFF	13	TRBV10-3	-	few	TRBJ2-2
TGCAGCGCCTGCAGGGGGAATGAGCCCCAGCATTTT	CSACRGNEPQHF	12	TRBV29-1	TRBD1	-	TRBJ1-5
TGCGCCAGCAGGATGACAGGGGGCTACAATGAGCAGTTCTTC	CASRMTGGYNEQFF	14	TRBV10-2	TRBD1	-	TRBJ2-1
TGTGCCAGCAGTTTGTCTAGCGGCCTCTACCAAGAGACCAAGTACTTC	CASSLSSGLYQETKYF	16	TRBV6-6	TRBD2	-	TRBJ2-5
TGTGCCAGCATGAGAGGGGGAACTAATGAAAAACTGTTTTTT	CASMRGGTNEKLFF	14	TRBV3-1	-	-	TRBJ1-4
TGTGCCAGCAGTTACTCCGGGGGAACGACAGCCATATATTTT	CASSYSGGTTAIYF	14	TRBV6-6	-	-	TRBJ1-3
TGTGCCAGCAGCCCGACAGGGGGCCAAGAGACCCAGTACTTC	CASSPTGGQETQYF	14	TRBV9	TRBD1	few	TRBJ2-5
TGTGCCAGCAGGATACAGGGCACGAACACCGGGGAGCTGTTTTTT	CASRIQGTNTGELFF	15	TRBV7-2	-	few	TRBJ2-2
TGTGCCAGCAGCTTAGAATTGGGGGGGCGGAGGTACAATGAGCAGTTCTTC	CASSLELGGRRYNEQFF	17	TRBV7-8	-	few	TRBJ2-1
TGTGCCAGTAGTATAGATCTCGGACTAGCGGGGACCTACGAGCAGTACTTC	CASSIDLGLAGTYEQYF	17	TRBV19	TRBD2	-	TRBJ2-7
TGCGCCAGCAGCGTCGGGACAGCCCAAGAGACCCAGTACTTC	CASSVGTAQETQYF	14	TRBV5-1	TRBD1	few	TRBJ2-5
TGCGCCAGCAGCTGGACAGCGAACACCGGGGAGCTGTTTTTT	CASSWTANTGELFF	14	TRBV5-1	-	many	TRBJ2-2
TGTGCCAGCAGTGAGTTGGGGTACGAGCAGTACTTC	CASSELGYEQYF	12	TRBV2	-	few	TRBJ2-7
TGTGCCAGCAGCACCCGACTAGCGGGGTCTAGCACAGATACGCAGTATTTT	CASSTRLAGSSTDTQYF	17	TRBV7-2	TRBD2	-	TRBJ2-3
TGTGCCAGCAGAGATCGGACAGCTAACTATGGCTACACCTTC	CASRDRTANYGYTF	14	TRBV2	-	-	TRBJ1-2
TGCGCCAGCAGTGCTGGACAGGGGCACCATGAGCAGTTCTTC	CASSAGQGHHEQFF	14	TRBV5-1	TRBD1	-	TRBJ2-1
TGTGCCAGCAGCATCGGGCCCGGGGAGCTGTTTTTT	CASSIGPGELFF	12	TRBV7-2	-	many	TRBJ2-2
TGTGCCAGCAGTTATTTTGCCGGGACAGGGTATGATTCACCCCTCCACTTT	CASSYFAGTGYDSPLHF	17	TRBV6-5	TRBD1	-	TRBJ1-6
TGTGCCAGCAGTTTTGTCGGTAGCTCCTACGAGCAGTACTTC	CASSFVGSSYEQYF	14	TRBV12-3/TRBV12-4	-	-	TRBJ2-7
TGTGCCAGCAGTATATATGGACAGCCAGGCTACACCTTC	CASSIYGQPGYTF	13	TRBV12-3/TRBV12-4	-	-	TRBJ1-2
TGTGCCAGCAGCTTAAGGGCAGGGGGTGTTGAAGCTTTCTTT	CASSLRAGGVEAFF	14	TRBV7-3	TRBD1	few	TRBJ1-1
TGCGCCAGCAGCTTCACCGCGACTAGCGGGGGGGCAGATACGCAGTATTTT	CASSFTATSGGADTQYF	17	TRBV5-1	TRBD2	-	TRBJ2-3
TGTGCCAGTAGTCCACGCCGGACAGGTACCGGTCAGCCCCAGCATTTT	CASSPRRTGTGQPQHF	16	TRBV19	TRBD1	few	TRBJ1-5
TGTGCCAGCAGTCTCTCGGGACGGGGAGTTATCTTT	CASSLSGRGVIF	12	TRBV28	-	few	TRBJ1-1
TGCAGTGCTAGTACGGGGTCGAGAAACACCATATATTTT	CSASTGSRNTIYF	13	TRBV20-1	-	few	TRBJ1-3
TGTGCCAGCAGCTCCCGGACTAGCGGGGTTGATACGCAGTATTTT	CASSSRTSGVDTQYF	15	TRBV7-2	TRBD2	-	TRBJ2-3
TGTGCCAGCAGTCATCTCCTCTTGACTAGCGGACTACCCCATACGCAGTATTTT	CASSHLLLTSGLPHTQYF	18	TRBV28	TRBD2	-	TRBJ2-3
TGCGCCAGCAGCGTTGGGACAGCCCCTGGGGCCAACGTCCTGACTTTC	CASSVGTAPGANVLTF	16	TRBV5-1	TRBD1	many	TRBJ2-6
TGTGCCAGCAGGGAGGAGGGACAGCCCACCGGGGAGCTGTTTTTT	CASREEGQPTGELFF	15	TRBV6-2/TRBV6-3	-	-	TRBJ2-2
TGTGCCAGCAGCTACCGATTTGGGTCGGAGACCCAGTACTTC	CASSYRFGSETQYF	14	TRBV7-2	-	many	TRBJ2-5
TGCGCCAGCAGCTTGAGAACAGATCCGAACACTGAAGCTTTCTTT	CASSLRTDPNTEAFF	15	TRBV5-1	-	-	TRBJ1-1
TGTGCCAGCAGCTTTGGGGCGACCGGGGAGCTGTTTTTT	CASSFGATGELFF	13	TRBV5-6	-	few	TRBJ2-2
TGCAGCGTTGGTCCCATCCGGCGGGGGCCACCCCAAGAGACCCAGTACTTC	CSVGPIRRGPPQETQYF	17	TRBV29-1	-	few	TRBJ2-5
TGTGCCAGCAGCTTAGTATCAGGCACAGATACGCAGTATTTT	CASSLVSGTDTQYF	14	TRBV7-2	-	many	TRBJ2-3
TGTGCCAGCAGCTCGTTTGACAGGGACCAAGAGACCCAGTACTTC	CASSSFDRDQETQYF	15	TRBV21-1	-	-	TRBJ2-5
TGTGCCACCAGCACTAGGGGGCCAGGCACAGATACGCAGTATTTT	CATSTRGPGTDTQYF	15	TRBV15	TRBD1	few	TRBJ2-3
TGTGCCAGCAGGGACAGGGGGCGAGGAGGAAACACCATATATTTT	CASRDRGRGGNTIYF	15	TRBV6-5	TRBD1	-	TRBJ1-3
TGTGCCAGCAGATCGAAGACCCAGTACTTC	CASRSKTQYF	10	TRBV7-2	-	-	TRBJ2-5